The rows below give T cell receptor beta chains drawn from one sample of a study of T cells after yellow fever vaccination. TCRdb called the 5' RACE reads again in MiXCR, with one record for every CDR3 protein. Among a few hundred thousand distinct CDR3 sequences listed, approximately 4.3% were seen once. The sample was PBMCs, taken 15 days after the yellow fever booster vaccination. These receptors all come from a young man who received the YFV17D yellow fever vaccine. CDR3s include the opening cysteine and the closing phenylalanine or tryptophan. A D gene is named only where the DNA matches it firmly. Where a row states a size, it is once, few, many or the class of an expanded clone; other rows omit it.

TRBJ2-2	NA	TRBV7-6	many	CASTLTGSSTGELFF	TGTGCCAGCACCCTAACCGGTTCGTCCACCGGGGAGCTGTTTTTT
TRBJ2-7	TRBD2	TRBV12-3/TRBV12-4	many	CASSLLHGLASYEQYF	TGTGCCAGCAGTTTATTGCATGGACTAGCGAGCTACGAGCAGTACTTC
TRBJ1-1	NA	TRBV5-1	NA	CASSSGTTFEDTEAFF	TGCGCCAGCAGCTCAGGGACCACCTTTGAGGACACTGAAGCTTTCTTT
TRBJ1-2	NA	TRBV7-2	many	CASSLFNGEVGAGYTF	TGTGCCAGCAGCTTATTTAATGGGGAGGTTGGGGCCGGCTACACCTTC
TRBJ2-7	NA	TRBV2	NA	CASRSYEQYF	TGTGCCAGCAGAAGTTACGAGCAGTACTTC
TRBJ2-5	TRBD1	TRBV7-9	many	CASSRSGTGLGETQYF	TGTGCCAGCAGCCGATCCGGGACAGGGCTTGGGGAGACCCAGTACTTC
TRBJ2-3	TRBD2	TRBV12-3/TRBV12-4	NA	CASMLSSGETDTQYF	TGTGCCAGCATGTTGAGTAGCGGGGAGACAGATACGCAGTATTTT
TRBJ1-1	TRBD1	TRBV6-1	few	CASTLTGETEAFF	TGTGCCAGCACTCTGACAGGGGAGACTGAAGCTTTCTTT
TRBJ2-7	TRBD1	TRBV10-3	NA	CANRQGEGYEQYF	TGTGCCAATCGACAGGGTGAGGGGTACGAGCAGTACTTC
TRBJ1-4	TRBD1	TRBV29-1	many	CSVDVTGANEKLFF	TGCAGCGTTGACGTGACAGGGGCTAATGAAAAACTGTTTTTT
TRBJ2-3	NA	TRBV6-4	NA	CASSGGLEHKDTQYF	TGTGCCAGCAGTGGGGGGCTTGAACACAAAGATACGCAGTATTTT
TRBJ2-7	TRBD1	TRBV5-1	few	CASSLEGTGVIGTYEQYF	TGCGCCAGCAGCTTGGAAGGGACAGGGGTAATCGGGACCTACGAGCAGTACTTC
TRBJ1-5	NA	TRBV12-3/TRBV12-4	NA	CASSLSREPQHF	TGTGCCAGCAGTTTAAGCCGGGAGCCCCAGCATTTT